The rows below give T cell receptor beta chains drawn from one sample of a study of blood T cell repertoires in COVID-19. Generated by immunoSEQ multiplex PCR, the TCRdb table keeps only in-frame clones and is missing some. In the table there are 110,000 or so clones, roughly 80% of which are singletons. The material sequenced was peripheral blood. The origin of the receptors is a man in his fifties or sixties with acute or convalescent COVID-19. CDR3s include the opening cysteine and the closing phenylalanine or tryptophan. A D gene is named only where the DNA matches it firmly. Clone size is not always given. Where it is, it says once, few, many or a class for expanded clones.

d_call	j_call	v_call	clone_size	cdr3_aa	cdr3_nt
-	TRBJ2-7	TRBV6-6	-	CASTKQGREEQYF	TGTGCCAGCACTAAACAGGGTAGGGAGGAGCAGTACTTC
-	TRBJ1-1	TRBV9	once	CASSANRNTEAFF	TGTGCCAGCAGCGCAAACAGGAACACTGAAGCTTTCTTT
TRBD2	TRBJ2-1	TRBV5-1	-	CASSLVAGGNEQFF	TGCGCCAGCAGCTTGGTAGCGGGGGGGAATGAGCAGTTCTTC
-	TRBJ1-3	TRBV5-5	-	CASSLAVRDSGNTIYF	TGTGCCAGCAGCTTGGCCGTTCGGGACTCTGGAAACACCATATATTTT
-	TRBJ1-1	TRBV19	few	CASSAQGSLTEAFF	TGTGCCAGTAGTGCACAGGGCAGCCTTACTGAAGCTTTCTTT
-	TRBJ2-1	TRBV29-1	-	CSVDLAWSEQFF	TGCAGCGTTGATCTTGCCTGGAGTGAGCAGTTCTTC
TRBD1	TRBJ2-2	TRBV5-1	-	CASREAGQGRLFF	TGCGCCAGCAGAGAGGCGGGACAGGGTCGGCTGTTTTTT
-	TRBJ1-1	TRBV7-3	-	CASSSGGTEAFF	TGTGCCAGCAGCTCCGGTGGCACTGAAGCTTTCTTT
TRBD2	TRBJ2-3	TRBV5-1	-	CASSLGLAGNTDTQYF	TGCGCCAGCAGCTTGGGGCTAGCGGGGAACACAGATACGCAGTATTTT
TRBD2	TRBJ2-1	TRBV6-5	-	CASSPLAGGPHEQFF	TGTGCCAGCAGTCCCCTAGCGGGGGGGCCCCATGAGCAGTTCTTC
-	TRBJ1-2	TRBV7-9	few	CASSSGTVGGYTF	TGTGCCAGCAGCTCCGGGACTGTCGGTGGCTACACCTTC